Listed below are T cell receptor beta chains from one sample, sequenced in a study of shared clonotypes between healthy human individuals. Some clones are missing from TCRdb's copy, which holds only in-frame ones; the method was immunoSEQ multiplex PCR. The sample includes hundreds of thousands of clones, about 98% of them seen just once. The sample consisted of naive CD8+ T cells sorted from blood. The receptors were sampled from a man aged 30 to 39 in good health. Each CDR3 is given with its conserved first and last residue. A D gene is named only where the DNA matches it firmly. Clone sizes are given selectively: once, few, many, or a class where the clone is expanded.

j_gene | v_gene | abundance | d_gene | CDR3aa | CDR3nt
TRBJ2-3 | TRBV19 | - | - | CAITLRDPSTDTQYF | TGTGCCATCACCCTCCGGGACCCTAGCACAGATACGCAGTATTTT
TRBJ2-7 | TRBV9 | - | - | CASSPDGRAHTYEQYF | TGTGCCAGCAGCCCCGACGGGCGGGCACATACCTACGAGCAGTACTTC
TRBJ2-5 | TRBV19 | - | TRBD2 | CASSFPEVAGVETQYF | TGTGCCAGTAGTTTTCCCGAGGTAGCGGGAGTCGAGACCCAGTACTTC
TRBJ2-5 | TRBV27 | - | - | CASSLGPSETQYF | TGTGCCAGCAGCCTCGGGCCCTCTGAGACCCAGTACTTC
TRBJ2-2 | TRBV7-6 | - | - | CASSFGYTGELFF | TGTGCCAGCAGCTTCGGGTACACCGGGGAGCTGTTTTTT
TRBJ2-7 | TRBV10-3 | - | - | CAISRQGGGGTYEQYF | TGTGCCATCAGCCGCCAAGGGGGTGGGGGTACTTACGAGCAGTACTTC
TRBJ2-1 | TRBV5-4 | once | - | CASDDESSQDEQFF | TGTGCCAGCGACGATGAGTCTTCACAAGATGAGCAGTTCTTC
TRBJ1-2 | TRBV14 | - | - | CASSQDLGRPVSGYTF | TGTGCCAGCAGCCAAGATCTCGGCAGGCCGGTTTCAGGCTACACCTTC
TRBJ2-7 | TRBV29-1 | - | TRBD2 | CSVGRDNTYEQYF | TGCAGCGTCGGGAGGGACAATACCTACGAGCAGTACTTC
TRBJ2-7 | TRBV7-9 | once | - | CASSPQDTEQYF | TGTGCCAGCAGCCCCCAGGACACCGAGCAGTACTTC
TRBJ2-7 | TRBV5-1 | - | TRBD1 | CASRDRGFEQYF | TGCGCCAGCAGGGACAGGGGGTTCGAGCAGTACTTC
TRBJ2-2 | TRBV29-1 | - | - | CSVERTNTGELFF | TGCAGCGTTGAGCGTACGAACACCGGGGAGCTGTTTTTT
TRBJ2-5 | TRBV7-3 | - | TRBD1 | CASSLEGQLEETQYF | TGTGCCAGCAGCCTAGAGGGACAGTTAGAAGAGACCCAGTACTTC
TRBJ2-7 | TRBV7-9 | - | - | CASSLSEVSYEQYF | TGTGCCAGCAGCTTATCGGAGGTTTCCTACGAGCAGTACTTC
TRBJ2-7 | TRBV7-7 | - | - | CASSLASGTAEQYF | TGTGCTAGCAGCTTAGCGTCCGGGACCGCCGAGCAGTACTTC
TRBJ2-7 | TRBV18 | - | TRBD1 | CASSHEDRVDIYEQYF | TGTGCCAGCTCACACGAGGACAGGGTAGATATCTACGAGCAGTACTTC
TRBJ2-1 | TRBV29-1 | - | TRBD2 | CSVETGLAYDEQFF | TGCAGCGTTGAAACGGGACTAGCATACGATGAGCAGTTCTTC
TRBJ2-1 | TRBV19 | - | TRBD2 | CASRTSGSSYNEQFF | TGTGCCAGTAGAACTAGCGGGAGCTCCTACAATGAGCAGTTCTTC
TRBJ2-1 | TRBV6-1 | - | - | CASSEGPGLRYNEQFF | TGTGCCAGCAGTGAGGGACCGGGACTTAGATACAATGAGCAGTTCTTC
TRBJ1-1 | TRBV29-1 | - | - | CSVEVRPEAFF | TGCAGCGTTGAAGTACGCCCTGAAGCTTTCTTT
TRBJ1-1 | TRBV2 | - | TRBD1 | CASSESGTAMNTEAFF | TGTGCCAGCAGTGAATCGGGGACAGCCATGAACACTGAAGCTTTCTTT
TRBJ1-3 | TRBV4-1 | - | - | CASSQDTGTASSGNTIYF | TGCGCCAGCAGCCAAGATACGGGGACGGCTTCCTCTGGAAACACCATATATTTT
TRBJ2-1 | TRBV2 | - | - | CAQGRGNNEQFF | TGTGCCCAGGGGAGGGGGAACAATGAGCAGTTCTTC
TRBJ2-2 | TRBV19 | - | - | CASSIFPGATGELFF | TGTGCCAGTAGTATCTTCCCGGGAGCTACCGGGGAGCTGTTTTTT
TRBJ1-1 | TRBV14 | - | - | CASSQEAVGTEAFF | TGTGCCAGCAGCCAAGAAGCTGTAGGCACTGAAGCTTTCTTT
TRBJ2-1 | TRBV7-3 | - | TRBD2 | CASSLAGGLGSYNEQFF | TGTGCCAGCAGCTTAGCGGGAGGGTTAGGGTCCTACAATGAGCAGTTCTTC
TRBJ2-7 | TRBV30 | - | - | CAWSVFQGNEQYF | TGTGCCTGGAGTGTATTTCAGGGGAACGAGCAGTACTTC
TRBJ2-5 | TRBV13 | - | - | CASSLSTWGQETQYF | TGTGCCAGCAGCTTATCGACTTGGGGCCAAGAGACCCAGTACTTC
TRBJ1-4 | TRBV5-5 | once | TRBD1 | CASSRLGTENEKLFF | TGTGCCAGCAGCCGATTGGGGACAGAGAATGAAAAACTGTTTTTT
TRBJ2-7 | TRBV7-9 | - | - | CASSLTDEQYF | TGTGCCAGCAGCTTAACAGACGAGCAGTACTTC
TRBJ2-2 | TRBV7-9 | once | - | CAEGEPTGELFF | TGTGCTGAAGGGGAGCCCACCGGGGAGCTGTTTTTT
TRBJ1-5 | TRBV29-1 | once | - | CSVGEGFQPQHF | TGCAGCGTTGGGGAGGGGTTTCAGCCCCAGCATTTT
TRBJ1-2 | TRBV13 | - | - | CASSIAGTRSSYGYTF | TGTGCCAGCAGTATCGCCGGGACAAGGAGTTCCTATGGCTACACCTTC
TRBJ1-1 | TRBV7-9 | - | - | CASSLMQKGVAFF | TGTGCCAGCAGCTTAATGCAGAAAGGTGTAGCTTTCTTT
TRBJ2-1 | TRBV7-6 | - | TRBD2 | CASSLATSGALASRNEQFF | TGTGCCAGCAGCTTGGCCACTAGCGGGGCCCTAGCCTCGCGGAATGAGCAGTTCTTC
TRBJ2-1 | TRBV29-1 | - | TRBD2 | CSVDSGTYETEQFF | TGCAGCGTTGATAGCGGGACTTACGAAACTGAGCAGTTCTTC
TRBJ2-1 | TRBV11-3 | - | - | CASSDRTSYEQFF | TGTGCCAGCAGCGACAGGACTAGTTATGAGCAGTTCTTC
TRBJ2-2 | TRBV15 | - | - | CATRQGHGELFF | TGTGCCACGCGGCAGGGTCACGGGGAGCTGTTTTTT
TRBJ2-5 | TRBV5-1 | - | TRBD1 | CASSWGQGAGETQYF | TGCGCCAGCAGCTGGGGACAGGGGGCTGGGGAGACCCAGTACTTC
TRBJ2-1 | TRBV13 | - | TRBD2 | CASSLEVGTPKRYTSGNNEQFF | TGTGCCAGCAGCTTAGAAGTAGGGACACCCAAAAGGTATACTAGCGGTAACAATGAGCAGTTCTTC
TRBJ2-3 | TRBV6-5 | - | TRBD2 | CASRPRLASADTQYF | TGTGCCAGCAGACCCCGACTAGCCAGCGCAGATACGCAGTATTTT
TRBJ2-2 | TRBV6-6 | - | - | CASSPPDRENTGELFF | TGTGCCAGCAGTCCCCCGGACAGAGAGAACACCGGGGAGCTGTTTTTT
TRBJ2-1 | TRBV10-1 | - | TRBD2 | CASSEFAGGYNEQFF | TGCGCCAGCAGTGAGTTTGCGGGAGGATACAATGAGCAGTTCTTC